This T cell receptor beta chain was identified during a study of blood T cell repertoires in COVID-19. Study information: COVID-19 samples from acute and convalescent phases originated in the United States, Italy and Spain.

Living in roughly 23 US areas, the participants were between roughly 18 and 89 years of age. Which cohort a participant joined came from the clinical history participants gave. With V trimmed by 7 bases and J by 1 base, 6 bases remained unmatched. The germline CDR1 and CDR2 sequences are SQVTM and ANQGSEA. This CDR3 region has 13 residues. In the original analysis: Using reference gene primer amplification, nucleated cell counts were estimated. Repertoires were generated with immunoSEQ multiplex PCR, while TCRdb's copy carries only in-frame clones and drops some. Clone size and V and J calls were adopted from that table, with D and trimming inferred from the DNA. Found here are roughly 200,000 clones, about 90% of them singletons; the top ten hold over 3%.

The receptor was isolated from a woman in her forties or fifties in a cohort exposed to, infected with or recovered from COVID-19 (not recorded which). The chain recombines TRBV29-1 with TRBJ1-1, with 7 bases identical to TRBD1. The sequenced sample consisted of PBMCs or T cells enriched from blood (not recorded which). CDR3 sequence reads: CSAHRGGNTEAFF. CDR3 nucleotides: TGCAGCGCCCACAGGGGCGGGAACACTGAAGCTTTCTTT.